These T cell receptor beta chains were read from a single sample in a study of shared clonotypes between healthy human individuals. Libraries were prepared by immunoSEQ multiplex PCR; TCRdb keeps only in-frame clonotypes and omits some of them. The data contain some 2,400,000 clones, 95% of them singletons. The specimen was naive CD4+ T cells sorted from blood. Source of these receptors: a man between 18 and 29 years old in good health. The CDR3 runs from the conserved cysteine through the conserved F or W.

V	J	CDR3
TRBV15	TRBJ2-5	CATSRGDGNSQTQYF
TRBV2	TRBJ2-7	CASSGQGDYEQYF
TRBV5-1	TRBJ1-5	CASSLAGQFNQPQHF
TRBV6-5	TRBJ2-5	CASSPRPYQETQYF
TRBV2	TRBJ1-2	CASTEGQIANYGYTF
TRBV28	TRBJ2-3	CASSFPTDTQYF
TRBV6-5	TRBJ1-4	CASSSGRVWGKLFF
TRBV7-6	TRBJ2-7	CASSLAGGRTLSSHYEQYF
TRBV9	TRBJ1-2	CASSPLGQPSNYGYTF
TRBV9	TRBJ2-7	CASSVEWAQGYEQYF
TRBV6-5	TRBJ2-7	CASSYRAGYYEQYF
TRBV11-2	TRBJ2-5	CASSLGVSQGRSETQYF
TRBV5-1	TRBJ1-5	CASMGGLEWSNQPQHF
TRBV7-8	TRBJ1-5	CASSPHNQPQHF
TRBV6-5	TRBJ2-3	CASSYSDRGTDTQYF
TRBV18	TRBJ2-1	CASSPGQYNEQFF
TRBV9	TRBJ1-1	CASSNRDGKAFF
TRBV7-2	TRBJ2-2	CASSPRQGTGELFF
TRBV30	TRBJ2-2	CAWLAGQRTGELFF
TRBV25-1	TRBJ2-3	CASSEFGGDRVTQYF
TRBV10-3	TRBJ2-2	CAITPRDRGAGELFF
TRBV5-6	TRBJ2-6	CASSLIAGAGANVLTF
TRBV6-1	TRBJ2-7	CASSEGTSGKSYEQYF
TRBV6-1	TRBJ1-1	CASSEMGGRTEAFF
TRBV18	TRBJ1-4	CASSPEGGHEKLFF
TRBV28	TRBJ1-6	CATSLGSPLHF
TRBV7-2	TRBJ2-7	CASSPTGAAGGYF
TRBV5-4	TRBJ1-5	CASSVDSNQPQHF
TRBV11-2	TRBJ1-1	CASSLGGGWAGTEAFF
TRBV28	TRBJ1-1	CASSRIGRGAKNTEAFF
TRBV30	TRBJ2-1	CAWRGEASGALNEQFF
TRBV2	TRBJ2-2	CASSEGPGELFF
TRBV18	TRBJ2-3	CASTGAVYTDTQYF
TRBV10-1	TRBJ2-1	CASSEDRVGYNEQFF
TRBV9	TRBJ1-2	CASSVVGSNYGYTF
TRBV4-3	TRBJ2-1	CASSQGLERNEQFF
TRBV10-3	TRBJ1-1	CAISENGGIGEAFF
TRBV25-1	TRBJ2-7	CASRGAVDSYEQYF
TRBV7-9	TRBJ2-7	CASSHGLFEQYF
TRBV27	TRBJ2-1	CASSLRSQPRSYNEQFF
TRBV4-1	TRBJ2-7	CASRPLAGISYEQYF
TRBV7-9	TRBJ2-5	CASSLAKGKETQYF
TRBV2	TRBJ2-7	CASILDRGQVSYEQYF
TRBV2	TRBJ1-1	CASRGGTGSSEAFF
TRBV29-1	TRBJ2-5	CSGTAQETQYF
TRBV30	TRBJ1-1	CAWSTGPGRGGTEAFF
TRBV5-1	TRBJ2-3	CASSLEGGTDTQYF
TRBV29-1	TRBJ2-5	CSVEVRSETQYF
TRBV10-2	TRBJ2-5	CASSDRTPETQYF
TRBV6-5	TRBJ2-5	CASTRGSSQYF
TRBV5-1	TRBJ2-1	CASSLRDSVNNEQFF
TRBV18	TRBJ2-7	CASSPPGDRGYEQYF
TRBV10-3	TRBJ1-2	CAISDDGRQGGGYTF
TRBV28	TRBJ1-5	CASSLYGTDNQPQHF
TRBV11-2	TRBJ2-3	CASSNKVTSVQGYTDTQYF
TRBV18	TRBJ2-4	CASSPLQGVKNIQYF
TRBV12-5	TRBJ1-5	CASGRRQGAEGSSNQPQHF
TRBV11-2	TRBJ2-6	CASTPIRSGANVLTF
TRBV4-3	TRBJ2-2	CASSQSHGTNANTGELFF
TRBV5-1	TRBJ2-2	CASSLGLAGELFF